The present T cell receptor beta chain was sequenced within a study of blood T cell repertoires in COVID-19. CDR1 and CDR2 (germline): LGHDT, YNNKEL (reference sequence). V shed 0 bases, J shed 1 base, and the junction held 4 bases outside the gene matches. This CDR3 spans 17 amino acids. Clones were read by immunoSEQ multiplex PCR, and TCRdb kept only the in-frame ones, dropping some. The table lists around 280,000 clones, approximately 86% of them singletons, with around 2.1% in the top ten. The material sequenced was peripheral blood. This TCR derives from a woman aged 30 to 39 who had recovered from COVID-19. The V and J genes are TRBV3-1 (or the pseudogene TRBV3-2) and TRBJ1-1, with 11 bases that match TRBD1. CDR3 residues: CASSQDVGQGANTEAFF. CDR3 DNA: TGTGCCAGCAGCCAAGATGTTGGACAGGGGGCGAACACTGAAGCTTTCTTT.